Listed below are T cell receptor beta chains from one sample, sequenced in a study of early stage breast cancer tumors. Profiled with immunoSEQ multiplex PCR; TCRdb holds only in-frame clones, not every one. The sample has 25,000 to 30,000 clones; 72% are singletons. The sequencing sample was made of blood. These receptors were obtained from a person aged 45-60 years with breast cancer. The CDR3 runs from the conserved cysteine through the conserved F or W. A D gene is named only where the DNA matches it firmly. Some rows mark clone size as missing; the rest say once, few, many or name a class of expanded clone.

>TRBD2|TRBJ2-6|NA|TRBV13
CASSFRREGLLNSGANVLTF
TGTGCCAGCAGCTTTAGACGGGAGGGCCTGTTAAACTCTGGGGCCAACGTCCTGACTTTC
>TRBD1|TRBJ2-5|NA|TRBV2
CASRARAGGQETQYF
TGTGCCAGCAGAGCGCGGGCAGGGGGCCAAGAGACCCAGTACTTC
>NA|TRBJ2-5|NA|TRBV19
CASSIGTRGGETQYF
TGTGCCAGTAGTATAGGAACTAGAGGGGGGGAGACCCAGTACTTC
>NA|TRBJ2-7|NA|TRBV2
CASRGATLSYEQYF
TGTGCCAGCAGGGGCGCAACCCTCTCCTACGAGCAGTACTTC
>NA|TRBJ2-1|NA|TRBV5-6
CASSLAGVAAEFF
TGTGCCAGCAGCTTGGCGGGGGTCGCCGCGGAGTTCTTC
>TRBD1|TRBJ2-7|NA|TRBV4-1
CASSQVWDRPYEQYF
TGCGCCAGCAGCCAAGTCTGGGACAGGCCCTACGAGCAGTACTTC
>TRBD1|TRBJ2-1|NA|TRBV19
CASSTGGNEQFF
TGTGCCAGTAGTACAGGGGGCAATGAGCAGTTCTTC
>NA|TRBJ2-5|NA|TRBV19
CASSPIGEGGQETQYF
TGTGCCAGTAGCCCCATCGGCGAAGGGGGCCAAGAGACCCAGTACTTC
>TRBD2|TRBJ2-5|NA|TRBV5-1
CASSLVLAGQETQYF
TGCGCCAGCAGCTTGGTACTAGCGGGACAAGAGACCCAGTACTTC
>NA|TRBJ2-3|NA|TRBV7-2
CASSFSTDTQYF
TGTGCCAGCAGCTTTAGCACAGATACGCAGTATTTT
>TRBD2|TRBJ2-5|NA|TRBV7-6
CASSNSGLAGQETQYF
TGTGCCAGCAGCAACTCGGGACTAGCAGGCCAAGAGACCCAGTACTTC
>NA|TRBJ2-2|NA|TRBV7-3
CASSLNPSAGELFF
TGTGCCAGCAGCTTAAACCCTAGTGCAGGGGAGCTGTTTTTT
>NA|TRBJ2-2|NA|TRBV7-2
CASSLHPSRRAAGELFF
TGTGCCAGCAGCTTACATCCGTCTCGACGTGCGGCCGGGGAGCTGTTTTTT
>NA|TRBJ1-2|NA|TRBV27
CASSSHYETYGYTF
TGTGCCAGCAGTAGCCACTACGAGACCTATGGCTACACCTTC
>TRBD1|TRBJ1-2|few|TRBV27
CASSLRDSEDGYTF
TGTGCCAGCAGTTTAAGGGACAGCGAAGATGGCTACACCTTC
>TRBD2|TRBJ2-7|NA|TRBV11-2
CASSLVVAGYGEQYF
TGTGCCAGCAGCTTAGTGGTAGCGGGATACGGCGAGCAGTACTTC